Detailed here is one T cell receptor beta chain. The data were taken from a study of blood T cell repertoires in COVID-19. During active infection, Seattle patients enrolled and were then monitored through disease. CDR3 length: 12 residues. V gave up 0 bases and J gave up 5 bases, with 4 bases separating them. Germline loops: CDR1 MNHEY, CDR2 SMNVEV (reference sequence). Per the authors' pipeline: Reference gene primer amplification gave nucleated cell count estimates. Assay used: immunoSEQ multiplex PCR; TCRdb lists only in-frame clones, some missing. D and trimming come from the DNA, and the V and J calls and clone size come from that table. Among more than 80,000 clones listed, about 85% were seen once.

Material: peripheral blood. The V and J genes are TRBV27 and TRBJ1-1; D unresolved. The source of this sequence is a woman over 75 with COVID-19, enrolled during active disease. This CDR3 is CASSLSETEAFF. Here the CDR3 DNA reads TGTGCCAGCAGTTTATCGGAGACTGAAGCTTTCTTT.